Shown below are 7 T cell receptor beta chains from a single sample sequenced in a study of cytomegalovirus exposure and HLA in healthy donors. Both 60 Vbeta primers and 13 Jbeta primers went into the PCR. Generated by immunoSEQ multiplex PCR, the TCRdb table keeps only in-frame clones and is missing some. The sample holds 140,000 or so clones, about 72% seen once. The specimen was PBMCs. The receptors shown here come from a man in his forties or fifties in good health and CMV-seronegative.

The genes are TRBV2 and TRBJ2-7, with TRBD1 matching 10 bases. The V gene's germline CDR1 is SNHLY and CDR2 FYNNEI. Germline trimming cut 6 bases from V and 0 bases from J; bases unmatched to any gene: 2. This CDR3 has 14 residues. This chain's CDR3 is CASSGTGASYEQYF. CDR3 in DNA: TGTGCCAGCAGCGGGACAGGGGCCTCCTACGAGCAGTACTTC.

In this sample, this clone turned up once. This sequence joins TRBV29-1 and TRBJ2-7, with TRBD1 identical over 8 bases. Germline loops: CDR1 SQVTM, CDR2 ANQGSEA. V gave up 1 base and J gave up 5 bases; unmatched junction bases: 7. This CDR3 has 14 residues. The CDR3 coding sequence is TGCAGCGTTGAAGTAGTAGGACAGGGCGACGAGCAGTACTTC. Its translation: CSVEVVGQGDEQYF.

This chain connects TRBV2 to TRBJ2-3; D unclear. Trimming removed 6 bases at V and 1 base at J, with 20 bases between. The CDR3 has 17 residues. CDR1 and CDR2 (germline): SNHLY, FYNNEI. CDR3: CASSTANRRLGTDTQYF. DNA for the CDR3: TGTGCCAGCAGCACAGCAAACCGGCGCTTGGGCACAGATACGCAGTATTTT.

The genes are TRBV7-2 and TRBJ2-1; tentatively, D is TRBD2 (5 bases). The length of the CDR3 is 15 residues. The V end was cut by 5 bases, the J end by 6 bases, with 17 bases between. Germline V lookup: CDR1 SGHTA, CDR2 FQGNSA. The CDR3 is CASSLRPLSGNEQFF. CDR3 in DNA: TGTGCCAGCAGCCTACGGCCCCTAAGCGGCAATGAGCAGTTCTTC.

V and J are TRBV7-9 and TRBJ1-1; D remains ambiguous. This CDR3 contains 15 residues. CDR1 and CDR2 from the germline V gene are SEHNR and FQNEAQ (reference sequence). Trimming pared 4 bases from V and 0 bases from J, leaving 12 bases between. The CDR3, as DNA: TGTGCCAGCAGCTCTACGGGTCAGATGAACACTGAAGCTTTCTTT. It encodes CASSSTGQMNTEAFF.

This clone was seen a few times. This chain uses TRBV4-3 with TRBJ2-5; 8 bases fit TRBD1. The DNA end lines up better with TRBJ2-7; the J call may be wrong. Germline V lookup: CDR1 LGHNA, CDR2 YSLEER. The CDR3 length is 15 residues. CDR3 sequence (DNA): TGCGCCAGCAGCCAGGGGACAGGATTACACTACGAGCAGTACTTC. Protein sequence: CASSQGTGLHYEQYF.

The chain carries TRBV18 and TRBJ2-2; 9 nucleotides align to TRBD2. Trimming cost V 1 base and J 5 bases; bases outside gene matches: 8. This CDR3 region has 17 residues. Germline V gene data show CDR1 as KGHSH and CDR2 as LQKENI. CDR3 loop: CASSPRDSGSWTGELFF. In DNA form, the CDR3 reads TGTGCCAGCTCACCACGGGATAGCGGGAGCTGGACCGGGGAGCTGTTTTTT.